The 13 T cell receptor beta chains below all came from one sample that was sequenced in a study of shared clonotypes between healthy human individuals (TCRdb year 2020). The library was obtained by the immunoSEQ multiplex PCR assay. Sourced from immuneACCESS, this table was stored by TCRdb with only in-frame sequences that have V and J called. A share of the clones is absent; for the studies checked, an unresolved V gene accounts for under half, and the remainder has no known explanation. The sample profile shows roughly 2 million clones; nearly 97% of them were found once. The ten largest account for around 0.13% of the sample. What was sequenced was naive CD4+ T cells sorted from blood. According to the study, the label for this sample's cell subset or site signals: CD45RA+ positively selected. These receptors all come from a man between 18 and 29 years old in good health.

The CDR3 sequence is CASSDRVINEKLFF. Here the CDR3 DNA reads TGTGCCAGCAGTGACAGAGTCATTAATGAAAAACTGTTTTTT. The chain uses TRBV2 and TRBJ1-4; D unresolved. The CDR3 has 14 amino acids. CDR1 is SNHLY, CDR2 FYNNEI, per germline. V was shortened by 3 bases and J by 4 bases, with 9 bases between the two germline ends.

The rearrangement uses TRBV7-2 and TRBJ2-7; D gene unclear. V lost 3 bases and J lost 6, with 15 bases in between. The CDR3 contains 14 residues. Germline values: CDR1 SGHTA, CDR2 FQGNSA. CDR3 protein: CASSFTSAVSEQYF. The CDR3 DNA follows: TGTGCCAGCAGCTTCACCTCGGCGGTTTCCGAGCAGTACTTC.

V gene TRBV7-9 combines with J gene TRBJ2-2, with TRBD1 identical over 7 bases. Germline V CDR1 and CDR2: SEHNR, FQNEAQ (reference sequence). The CDR3 is 17 residues long. The V gene end was trimmed by 4 bases and the J gene end by 6 bases; junction bases not matched to a gene: 14. CDR3 nucleotide sequence: TGTGCCAGCAGCTCCCCGCGACAGGGAATGTGGGCCGGGGAGCTGTTTTTT. Protein sequence: CASSSPRQGMWAGELFF.

This rearrangement joins TRBV6-6 to TRBJ2-5, with D perhaps matching TRBD1 or TRBD2 (5 bases each). The DNA end is a closer match to TRBJ2-7, so the J assignment may be wrong. Germline CDR1 is MNHNY and CDR2 is SVGAGI (reference sequence). CDR3 length: 13 amino acids. CDR3: CASSPPGPYEQYF. In DNA form, the CDR3 reads TGTGCCAGCAGCCCCCCGGGACCTTACGAGCAGTACTTC.

The chain uses TRBV18 and TRBJ2-1, with TRBD1 as a possible D gene (5 bases). The CDR3 length is 15 residues. V was trimmed by 3 bases and J by 7 bases, leaving 16 bases between them. The germline V gene has CDR1 KGHSH and CDR2 LQKENI. DNA of the CDR3: TGTGCCAGCTCACCTCAACCTCAGGGTTTAAATGAGCAGTTCTTC. Amino acids: CASSPQPQGLNEQFF.

This chain joins TRBV27 and TRBJ2-7, with D uncertain. CDR1 is MNHEY, CDR2 SMNVEV, per germline (reference sequence). This CDR3 is built from 13 residues. The V end lost 4 bases, the J end lost 0 bases, and 7 bases lay between the germline ends. The CDR3 loop is CASSSIPSYEQYF. In nucleotides, the CDR3 is TGTGCCAGCAGTTCCATACCCTCCTACGAGCAGTACTTC.

The genes are TRBV10-1 and TRBJ1-2; D is uncertain. Trimming took 3 bases from V and 7 from J, leaving 12 bases between them. Germline V gene sequence: CDR1 WNHNN, CDR2 SYGVQD (reference sequence). The CDR3 has 13 amino acids. The CDR3 sequence is CASSDGVKTGYTF. Written as DNA, the CDR3 is TGCGCCAGCAGTGATGGGGTAAAAACTGGCTACACCTTC.

This rearrangement joins TRBV7-9 to TRBJ2-1; D perhaps matches TRBD2 (6 bases). The CDR3 totals 13 residues. The V end lost 5 bases, the J end lost 6 bases, and 11 bases lay between the germline ends. The germline CDR1 and CDR2 sequences are SEHNR and FQNEAQ (reference sequence). DNA for the CDR3: TGTGCCAGCAGCGGACTACCACCCAATGAGCAGTTCTTC. Translating gives CASSGLPPNEQFF.

J is TRBJ2-7 and V is TRBV4-1; D tentatively fits TRBD1 or TRBD2 (5 bases each). Trimming removed 2 bases from V and 2 bases from J, with 13 bases in between. Germline lookup yields CDR1 MGHRA and CDR2 YSYEKL. The CDR3 spans 15 residues. CDR3 coding DNA: TGCGCCAGCAGCCAACCTGACCGGGGCACCTACGAGCAGTACTTC. This codes for CASSQPDRGTYEQYF.

V gene TRBV27 combines with J gene TRBJ2-3; D possibly corresponds to TRBD1 (6 bases). The CDR3 loop spans 16 amino acids. V was pared by 0 bases and J by 5 bases, with 15 bases between. Germline values: CDR1 MNHEY, CDR2 SMNVEV (reference sequence). The CDR3 coding sequence is TGTGCCAGCAGTTTATCGAAACTCTTACAGGGAGATACGCAGTATTTT. Translating gives CASSLSKLLQGDTQYF.

The gene calls are TRBV4-1 and TRBJ2-3, with TRBD2 identical over 10 bases. Germline V gives CDR1 MGHRA, CDR2 YSYEKL. This CDR3 spans 15 amino acids. Trimming at V came to 7 bases and at J to 1 base, leaving 5 bases not matched to a gene. CDR3 nucleotide sequence: TGCGCCAGCAAAATAGCGGGGGGCCGCACAGATACGCAGTATTTT. This encodes CASKIAGGRTDTQYF.

The table lists this clone with a few counts. This chain joins TRBV21-1 and TRBJ1-3. TRBV21-1 is reported as a pseudogene. The CDR3 runs 16 residues. CDR3 protein: CASSKFVDFSGNTIYF. The CDR3 DNA reads TGTGCCAGCAGCAAATTCGTCGACTTCTCTGGAAACACCATATATTTT.

This chain joins TRBV5-1 and TRBJ2-5; weak D call: TRBD2 (6 bases). This CDR3 has 14 residues. V was trimmed by 2 bases and J by 3 bases, leaving 11 bases between them. CDR1 is SGHRS and CDR2 is YFSETQ in the germline V gene. The CDR3 here is CASSLTGRKETQYF. In DNA form, the CDR3 reads TGCGCCAGCAGCTTAACCGGGAGAAAAGAGACCCAGTACTTC.